Below are 14 T cell receptor gamma chains sequenced from a single sample in a study of γδ T cells in repeated Plasmodium falciparum infection. Bulk repertoires came from Vgamma9/Vdelta2+ or Vdelta2-negative gammadelta T cells flow-sorted from PBMC. TCRdb applied CATT to the multiplex PCR reads for clone calling. The repertoire holds approximately 28,000 gamma-chain clones, with approximately 2.9% as singletons. The sequenced sample consisted of gamma-delta T cells from blood. These receptors originate from a pool of human donors (malaria-infected and uninfected, not separated).

This clone has ten or more counts. TCRdb's protein for this DNA is that of a much larger clone and differs from the translation at residue 8, likely a read error; the protein shown is the DNA translation. This chain joins TRGV3 and TRGJ1 or TRGJ2. This CDR3 has 12 amino acids. V trimming: 0 bases; J trimming: 8 bases; junction bases outside the gene matches: 4. Germline lookup yields CDR1 VTNTFY and CDR2 YDVSTARD (reference sequence). CDR3 region: CATWDRHDKKLF. CDR3 nucleotides: TGTGCCACCTGGGACAGGCACGATAAGAAACTCTTT.

This clone was counted a few times. The protein TCRdb gives is from a much larger clone and does not agree with this DNA's translation at residue 11, likely a read error; the protein shown here comes from the DNA. V gene TRGV5 combines with J gene TRGJ1 or TRGJ2. The CDR3 covers 14 residues. From germline, CDR1 is VINAFY and CDR2 YDVSNSKD. The CDR3 is CATWATHEDYEKLF. Written as DNA, the CDR3 is TGTGCCACCTGGGCCACGCATGAAGATTATGAGAAACTCTTT.

This clone was seen ten or more times. The chain links TRGV3 to TRGJ1 or TRGJ2. Germline CDR1 VTNTFY, CDR2 YDVSTARD (reference sequence). The CDR3 runs 11 residues. The V segment lost 0 bases and the J segment 9 bases; nucleotides outside the gene matches: 2. CDR3 region: CATWDRLKKLF. In nucleotides, the CDR3 is TGTGCCACCTGGGACAGGCTTAAGAAACTCTTT.

This clone was seen repeatedly, ten times or more. This DNA's translation and the protein TCRdb lists, from a much larger clone, do not match at residue 10, likely due to a read error; the protein shown is translated from the DNA. The rearrangement links TRGV9 to TRGJP2. V was clipped by 5 bases and J by 8 bases; unmatched bases: 20. This CDR3 region has 17 residues. CDR1 and CDR2 (germline): GITISATS, ISYDGTV (reference sequence). The DNA of the CDR3 is TGTGCCTTGTGGGCAAAAAAAACGGAGGGGAGGGATTGGATCAAGACGTTT. This codes for CALWAKKTEGRDWIKTF.

This clone appeared many times. The protein TCRdb gives is from a much larger clone and does not agree with this DNA's translation at residue 7, likely a read error; the protein shown here comes from the DNA. The V call is TRGV3, the J call TRGJP2. With V trimmed by 0 bases and J by 8 bases, 3 bases remained unmatched. The CDR3 length is 13 residues. Germline V gives CDR1 VTNTFY, CDR2 YDVSTARD (reference sequence). CDR3 bases: TGTGCCACCTGGGACAGGCCCGATTGGATCAAGACGTTT. Translated, it gives CATWDRPDWIKTF.

This clone occurred many times. With only one base between it and a far larger clone, this is likely a read error. Other DNA sequences in this specimen translate into the identical CDR3. The chain couples TRGV4 to TRGJ1 or TRGJ2. Here the J gene came from matching the DNA to germline, since TCRdb omits it. Germline V gene lookup returns CDR1 EGSTGY and CDR2 YDSYTSSV. The CDR3 consists of 13 residues. The junction had 9 bases not matched to a gene; V was cut back by 4 bases and J by 6 bases. The CDR3 DNA reads TGTGCCACCTGGGACAGTATGAGTTATAAGAAACTCTTT. Encoded protein: CATWDSMSYKKLF.

This clone was counted at least ten times. TCRdb assigns this DNA the protein of a much larger clone, which departs from its translation at residue 4; this likely reflects a read error, and the protein shown comes from translating the DNA. The V gene is TRGV9, the J gene TRGJ1 or TRGJ2. Germline V CDR1 and CDR2: GITISATS, ISYDGTV (reference sequence). The CDR3 contains 17 residues. The CDR3 reads CALRDQPNYTNYYKKLF. CDR3 DNA sequence: TGTGCCTTGCGGGACCAGCCGAACTACACAAATTATTATAAGAAACTCTTT.

In its sample, this clone was seen many times. The chain couples TRGV9 to TRGJP1. Assignment of the J gene here rests on matching the DNA to germline, because TCRdb gives none. CDR3 length: 13 amino acids. Germline loops: CDR1 GITISATS, CDR2 ISYDGTV (reference sequence). V dropped 3 bases and J dropped 7; count of bases not matched to a gene: 5. The CDR3 nucleotides read TGTGCCTTGTGGGAGATACGTGGTTGGTTCAAGATATTT. Its translation: CALWEIRGWFKIF.

This clone was counted a single time. The limits of the CDR3 on the DNA are not certain, so only TCRdb's listed CDR3 is given. Called V gene: TRGV9; the J gene was not called. Counting both end residues, the CDR3 totals 19 amino acids. The germline V gene encodes CDR1 GITISATS and CDR2 ISYDGTV (reference sequence). The CDR3 spells CALWEAIIIRNSLAVEQHF.

No J gene was assigned, while the V gene was called as TRGV2. From germline, CDR1 is EGSNGY and CDR2 YDSYNSKV. The CDR3 covers 15 residues. The CDR3 region is CATWDVSLGYWIETF. CDR3 nucleotides: TGTGCCACCTGGGACGTCTCTTTGGGCTATTGGATCGAGACGTTT.

This clone has at least ten counts. This probably arose from a read error, given a far larger clone one base away. This sample includes further DNA sequences coding for the same CDR3. CDR3 in amino acids: CALWEVTGELGKKIKVF. In nucleotides, the CDR3 is TGTGCCTTGTGGGAGGTGACTGGTGAGTTGGGCAAAAAAATCAAGGTGTTT. The J gene is TRGJP, the V gene TRGV9. Germline CDR1 and CDR2: GITISATS and ISYDGTV (reference sequence). The length of the CDR3 is 17 residues.

On this clone itself: It differs at one base from a far larger clone, so likely a read error. Other DNA sequences in the sample encode the same CDR3. The chain is built from TRGV4 and TRGJ1 or TRGJ2. Here the J gene was assigned by germline matching of the DNA, as TCRdb has none. Germline V gene lookup returns CDR1 EGSTGY and CDR2 YDSYTSSV. V shed 0 bases, J shed 7 bases, and the junction held 12 bases outside the gene matches. This CDR3 region has 15 residues. The CDR3: CATWDGPGRYYKKLF. CDR3 sequence (DNA): TGTGCCACCTGGGATGGGCCGGGTCGGTACTATAAGAAACTCTTT.

The sample holds many counts of this clone. With a far larger clone one base away, a read error is the likely cause. In the same sample, other DNA sequences code for this CDR3. The chain is built from TRGV9 and TRGJP. As TCRdb names no J gene, one was assigned here on the basis of a DNA match to germline. Per the germline V gene, CDR1 is GITISATS and CDR2 is ISYDGTV (reference sequence). The CDR3 is 19 residues long. This CDR3 reads CALWEVHLVRELGKKIKVF. DNA for the CDR3: TGTGCCTTGTGGGAGGTGCATTTGGTGAGGGAGTTGGGCAAGAAAATCAAGGTATTT.

This clone was seen repeatedly, ten times or more. V gene TRGV3 combines with J gene TRGJ1 or TRGJ2. TCRdb lists no J gene, so it was determined here by aligning the DNA to germline. The CDR3 spans 14 residues. Germline V gene data show CDR1 as VTNTFY and CDR2 as YDVSTARD (reference sequence). J was trimmed by 6 bases and V by 0 bases; bases with no gene match: 8. CDR3 sequence reads: CATWDRLPSYKKLF. The CDR3 DNA sequence: TGTGCCACCTGGGACAGGCTCCCCAGTTATAAGAAACTCTTT.